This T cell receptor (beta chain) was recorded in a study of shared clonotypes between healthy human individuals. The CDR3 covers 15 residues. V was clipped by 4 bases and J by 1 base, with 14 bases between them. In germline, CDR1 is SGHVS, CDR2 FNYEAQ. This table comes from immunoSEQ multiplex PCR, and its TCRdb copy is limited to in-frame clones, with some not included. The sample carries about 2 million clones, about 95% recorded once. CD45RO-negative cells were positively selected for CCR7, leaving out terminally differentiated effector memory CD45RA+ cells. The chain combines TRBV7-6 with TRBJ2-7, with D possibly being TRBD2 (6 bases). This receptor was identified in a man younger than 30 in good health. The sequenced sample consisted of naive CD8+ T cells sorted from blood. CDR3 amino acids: CASSSRERASYEQYF. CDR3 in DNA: TGTGCCAGCAGCTCTAGGGAGCGGGCGTCCTACGAGCAGTACTTC.